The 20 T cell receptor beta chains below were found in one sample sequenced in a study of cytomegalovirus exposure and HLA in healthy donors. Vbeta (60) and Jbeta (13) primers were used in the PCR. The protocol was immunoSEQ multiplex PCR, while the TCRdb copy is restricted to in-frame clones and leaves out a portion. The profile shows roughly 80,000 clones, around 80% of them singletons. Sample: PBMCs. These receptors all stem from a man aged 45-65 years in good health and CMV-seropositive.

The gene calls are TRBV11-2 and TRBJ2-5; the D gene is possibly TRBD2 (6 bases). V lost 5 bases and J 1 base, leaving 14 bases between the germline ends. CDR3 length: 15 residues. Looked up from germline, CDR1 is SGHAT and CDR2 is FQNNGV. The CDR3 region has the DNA TGTGCCAGCAGCATTTTGAGGGGACTCCAAGAGACCCAGTACTTC. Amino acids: CASSILRGLQETQYF.

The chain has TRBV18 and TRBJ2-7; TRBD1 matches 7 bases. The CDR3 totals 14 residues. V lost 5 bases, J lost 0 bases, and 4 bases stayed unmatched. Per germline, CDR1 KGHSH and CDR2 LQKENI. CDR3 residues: CASSETGDSYEQYF. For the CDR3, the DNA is TGTGCCAGCTCAGAAACAGGGGACTCCTACGAGCAGTACTTC.

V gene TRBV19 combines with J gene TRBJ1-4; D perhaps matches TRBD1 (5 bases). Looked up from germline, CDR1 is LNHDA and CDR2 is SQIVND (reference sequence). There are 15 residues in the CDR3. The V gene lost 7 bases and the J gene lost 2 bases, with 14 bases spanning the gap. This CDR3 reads CASNRGLATNEKLFF. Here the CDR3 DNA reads TGTGCCAGTAACCGGGGGTTGGCTACTAATGAAAAACTGTTTTTT.

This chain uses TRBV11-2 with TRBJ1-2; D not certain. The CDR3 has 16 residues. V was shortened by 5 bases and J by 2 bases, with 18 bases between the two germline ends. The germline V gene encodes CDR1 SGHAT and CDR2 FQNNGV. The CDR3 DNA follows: TGTGCCAGCAGCCAGATTCGGGATCACCTCAACTATGGCTACACCTTC. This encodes CASSQIRDHLNYGYTF.

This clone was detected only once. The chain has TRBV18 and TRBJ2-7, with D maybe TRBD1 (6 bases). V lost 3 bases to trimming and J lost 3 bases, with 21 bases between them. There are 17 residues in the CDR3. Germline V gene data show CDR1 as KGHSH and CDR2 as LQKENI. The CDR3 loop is CASSPGTTRTLVYEQYF. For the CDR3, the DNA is TGTGCCAGCTCACCCGGGACAACCCGAACCCTCGTCTACGAGCAGTACTTC.

CDR3 amino acids: CASSTQDREKVNTEAFF. CDR3 in DNA: TGTGCCAGCAGCACCCAAGACAGGGAAAAGGTGAACACTGAAGCTTTCTTT. The rearrangement joins TRBV5-4 to TRBJ1-1; 7 nucleotides match TRBD1. The junction had 12 bases not matched to a gene; V was cut back by 4 bases and J by 0 bases. The CDR3 contains 17 residues. The germline V gene encodes CDR1 SGHNT and CDR2 YYREEE (reference sequence). The entire variable domain, with the rest obtained from reference TRBV5-4 and TRBJ1-1, is as follows: ETGVTQSPTHLIKTRGQQVTLRCSSQSGHNTVSWYQQALGQGPQFIFQYYREEENGRGNFPPRFSGLQFPNYSSELNVNALELDDSALYLCASSTQDREKVNTEAFFGQGTRLTVV.

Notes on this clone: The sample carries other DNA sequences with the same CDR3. CDR3 sequence reads: CASSLGWTSAAEQFF. The CDR3 nucleotides read TGTGCCAGCAGCTTAGGGTGGACTAGTGCCGCTGAGCAGTTCTTC. The J gene is TRBJ2-1, the V gene TRBV27; TRBD2 aligns across 7 bases. From germline, CDR1 is MNHEY and CDR2 SMNVEV (reference sequence). The CDR3 runs 15 residues. The trim removed 6 bases at V and 9 bases at J, leaving 14 bases unmatched.

The CDR3 loop reads CASSPGSLAGIYEQYF. The CDR3, as DNA: TGTGCCAGCAGTCCGGGCTCTCTAGCGGGCATATACGAGCAGTACTTC. The V gene is TRBV28, the J gene TRBJ2-7; 8 bases fit TRBD2. CDR3 length: 16 amino acids. Unmatched junction bases numbered 13, after V lost 5 bases and J lost 4 bases. Germline assignment: CDR1 MDHEN and CDR2 SYDVKM.

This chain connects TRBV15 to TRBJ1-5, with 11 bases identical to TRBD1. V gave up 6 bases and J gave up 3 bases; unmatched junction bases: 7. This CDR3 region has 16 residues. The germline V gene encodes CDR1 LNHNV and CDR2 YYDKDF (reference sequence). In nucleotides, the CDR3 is TGTGCCACCAGGCGTCCGGGACAGGGGGTCAATCAGCCCCAGCATTTT. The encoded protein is CATRRPGQGVNQPQHF.

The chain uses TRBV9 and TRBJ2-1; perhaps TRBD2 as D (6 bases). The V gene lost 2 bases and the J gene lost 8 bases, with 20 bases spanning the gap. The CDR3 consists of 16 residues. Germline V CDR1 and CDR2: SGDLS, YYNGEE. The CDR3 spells CASSVSLASGRYEQFF. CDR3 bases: TGTGCCAGCAGCGTGTCCCTAGCGAGCGGCCGCTATGAGCAGTTCTTC.

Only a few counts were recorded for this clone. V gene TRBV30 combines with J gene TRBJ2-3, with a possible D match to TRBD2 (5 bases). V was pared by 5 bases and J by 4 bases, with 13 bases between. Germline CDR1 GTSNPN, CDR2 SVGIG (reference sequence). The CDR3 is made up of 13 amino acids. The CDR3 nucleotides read TGTGCCTGGGAGGGCCAAAAGGCAGATACGCAGTATTTT. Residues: CAWEGQKADTQYF.

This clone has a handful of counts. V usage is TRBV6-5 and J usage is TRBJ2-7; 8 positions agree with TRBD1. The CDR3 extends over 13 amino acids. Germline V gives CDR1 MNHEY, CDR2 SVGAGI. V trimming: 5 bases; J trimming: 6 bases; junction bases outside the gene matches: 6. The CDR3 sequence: CASSRPQGGEQYF. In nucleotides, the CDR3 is TGTGCCAGCAGTCGTCCACAGGGGGGCGAGCAGTACTTC.

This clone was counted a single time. The CDR3: CASSLAIAGGPDEQFF. Written as DNA, the CDR3 is TGTGCCAGCAGCTTAGCCATAGCGGGAGGGCCAGATGAGCAGTTCTTC. V and J are TRBV7-8 and TRBJ2-1; 11 bases map to TRBD2. J lost 8 bases, V lost 0 bases, and 6 bases had no gene match. Germline V CDR1 and CDR2: SGHVS, FQNEAQ. The CDR3 totals 16 residues.

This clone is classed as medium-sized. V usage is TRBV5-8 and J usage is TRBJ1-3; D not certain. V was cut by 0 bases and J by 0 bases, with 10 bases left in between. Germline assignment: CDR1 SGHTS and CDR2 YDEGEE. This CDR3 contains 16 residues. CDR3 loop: CASSLVGSSSGNTIYF. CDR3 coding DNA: TGTGCCAGCAGCTTGGTTGGCAGTTCCTCTGGAAACACCATATATTTT.

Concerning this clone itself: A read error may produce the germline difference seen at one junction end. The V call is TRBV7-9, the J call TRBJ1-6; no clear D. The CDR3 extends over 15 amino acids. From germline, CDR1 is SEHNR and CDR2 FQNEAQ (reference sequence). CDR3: CSSSLVVEGNSPLHF. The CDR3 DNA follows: TGTTCCAGCAGCTTAGTAGTGGAGGGAAATTCACCCCTCCACTTT.

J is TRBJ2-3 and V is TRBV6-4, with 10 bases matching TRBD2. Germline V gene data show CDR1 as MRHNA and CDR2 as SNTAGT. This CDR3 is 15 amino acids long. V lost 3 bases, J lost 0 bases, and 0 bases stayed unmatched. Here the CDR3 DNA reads TGTGCCAGCAGTGAACTAGCGGGGAGCACAGATACGCAGTATTTT. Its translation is CASSELAGSTDTQYF.

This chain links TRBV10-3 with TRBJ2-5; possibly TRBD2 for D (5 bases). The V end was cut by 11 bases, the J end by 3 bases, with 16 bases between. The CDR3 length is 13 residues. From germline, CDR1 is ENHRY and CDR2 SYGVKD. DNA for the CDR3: TGTGCCGCCCGGACGGAACTAGAAGAGACCCAGTACTTC. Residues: CAARTELEETQYF.

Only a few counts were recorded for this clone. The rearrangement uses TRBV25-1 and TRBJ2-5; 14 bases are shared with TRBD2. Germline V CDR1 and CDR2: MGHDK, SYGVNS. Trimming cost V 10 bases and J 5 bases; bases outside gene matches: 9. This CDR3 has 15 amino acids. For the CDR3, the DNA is TGTGCCACCGGACTAGCGGGAGGCCTGGGGGAGACCCAGTACTTC. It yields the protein CATGLAGGLGETQYF.

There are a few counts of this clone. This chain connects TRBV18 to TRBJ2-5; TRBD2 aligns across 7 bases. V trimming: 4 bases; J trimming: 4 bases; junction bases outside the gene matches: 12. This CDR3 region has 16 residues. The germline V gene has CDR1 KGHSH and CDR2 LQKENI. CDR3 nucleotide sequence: TGTGCCAGCTCACGCTCGCGGGAGACGGTAGGAGAGACCCAGTACTTC. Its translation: CASSRSRETVGETQYF.

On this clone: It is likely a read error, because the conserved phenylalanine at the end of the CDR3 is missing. The CDR3 loop is CASSLGRSSLSYEQYL. CDR3 DNA: TGTGCCAGCAGCTTGGGGCGGAGTAGCCTAAGTTACGAGCAGTACCTC. The chain is built from TRBV11-3 and TRBJ2-7, with D perhaps TRBD1 (5 bases). CDR3 length: 16 residues. Germline V gives CDR1 SGHNT, CDR2 YENEEA. With 3 bases removed from V and 4 bases from J, the gap between germline ends came to 19 bases.